Reported below is one T cell receptor (beta chain). In the original analysis: The assay estimated nucleated cells by amplifying reference gene primers. Profiled with immunoSEQ multiplex PCR; TCRdb holds only in-frame clones, not every one. That table supplies the V and J calls and clone size; D and trimming were determined from the DNA. The sample shows around 130,000 clones, around 90% of them seen only once. Patients from Seattle were sampled longitudinally, starting during active infection. These data belong to a study of blood T cell repertoires in COVID-19. Whole-study context: Some COVID-19 samples were acute and others convalescent; all came from the United States, Italy and Spain. T cells, B-cell-depleted T cells, or PBMCs provided the cDNA or gDNA that served as material.

The CDR3 totals 15 residues. V gave up 2 bases and J gave up 4 bases; unmatched junction bases: 5. The germline V gene encodes CDR1 ENHRY and CDR2 SYGVKD. The sequence was obtained from a human donor with COVID-19, enrolled during active disease. The donor label of this sample is uncertain. V gene TRBV10-3 combines with J gene TRBJ1-1, with TRBD1 matching over 9 bases. Sequencing was done on a sample of peripheral blood. CDR3 in amino acids: CAISERTGDLTEAFF. CDR3 sequence (DNA): TGTGCCATCAGTGAGAGGACAGGGGACCTCACTGAAGCTTTCTTT.